This record concerns one T cell receptor beta chain sequence. Per germline, CDR1 SGDLS and CDR2 YYNGEE. This CDR3 spans 15 amino acids. With V trimmed by 3 bases and J by 4 bases, 7 bases remained unmatched. PCR employed 60 Vbeta and 13 Jbeta primers. Sequencing was performed with immunoSEQ multiplex PCR; in TCRdb, only in-frame clones are kept and a portion is missing. The data contain 250,000 to 350,000 clones, about 80% of them seen just once; the ten biggest clones take up less than 0.4%. This record belongs to a study of cytomegalovirus exposure and HLA in healthy donors. The chain employs TRBV9 and TRBJ2-1; 7 bases are shared with TRBD2. Sequencing was performed on PBMCs. The sequence was obtained from a girl between 2 and 10 years old in good health and CMV-seronegative. The CDR3 protein is CASSASGREYNEQFF. CDR3 sequence (DNA): TGTGCCAGCAGCGCGAGTGGGCGGGAGTACAATGAGCAGTTCTTC.